This T cell receptor (beta chain) was sequenced during a study of naive and memory T cell subsets. On this clonotype: Its antigen is unidentified. A read error may explain this, as a much larger clone is one base away.

Ligated cDNA underwent four rounds of PCR with nested alpha and beta constant region primers and SP2. Alpha and beta constant region primers primed reverse transcription for blood and skin samples. One entry per CDR3 protein results from TCRdb running MiXCR on the 5' RACE reads. In the table there are 58,000 or so distinct CDR3 sequences, around 8% of which are singletons. Study-wide results and limits: Potentially, T cell activation and differentiation skew this RNA-based measurement.

TCR cDNA received a 3' ligated oligonucleotide that carried a UMI. Adult healthy volunteers gave 2.5 ml peripheral blood for whole-blood RNA. Input was about 1 to 1,100 ng of DNase-treated total RNA without cell sorting. CDR1 and CDR2 from the germline V gene are LGHDT and YNNKEL (reference sequence). The CDR3 consists of 14 residues. The receptor was derived from a female donor in good health. The gene calls are TRBV3-1 and TRBJ1-3; D remains ambiguous. CDR3 in DNA: TGTGTCAGCAGCCGGAAAGCCTCTGGAAACACCATATATTTT. Translation: CVSSRKASGNTIYF. Variable domain in full (rest from reference TRBV3-1 and TRBJ1-3): DTAVSQTPKYLVTQMGNDKSIKCEQNLGHDTMYWYKQDSKKFLKIMFSYNNKELIINETVPNRFSPKSPDKAHLNLHINSLELGDSAVYFCVSSRKASGNTIYFGEGSWLTVV.